Listed here are 18 T cell receptor beta chains from one sample, sequenced in a study of T cells in Graves' hyperthyroidism and ophthalmopathy. TCR beta CDR3 region amplification was performed from RNA transcripts. The HTBI set primed first-round TCR CDR3 RT-PCR. TCRdb reanalysed the multiplex PCR reads using MiXCR and keeps one entry per CDR3 protein. The sample has under 350,000 distinct CDR3 sequences, roughly 21% seen once. Sequencing was performed on blood. These receptors were collected from a woman aged 50 to 60 with Graves' hyperthyroidism.

This clonotype was counted ten times or more. This sequence joins TRBV29-1 and TRBJ2-7; D may be TRBD2 (5 bases). V lost 7 bases and J 2 bases, leaving 18 bases between the germline ends. The CDR3 consists of 14 residues. The V gene's germline CDR1 is SQVTM and CDR2 ANQGSEA. The CDR3 sequence is CSATEQMGAYEQYF. The CDR3 DNA reads TGCAGCGCTACGGAACAAATGGGAGCCTACGAGCAGTACTTC.

CDR3 in amino acids: CASSLAGGFTYEQYF. The CDR3 region has the DNA TGCGCCAGCAGCTTGGCGGGGGGCTTTACCTACGAGCAGTACTTC. The chain is built from TRBV5-1 and TRBJ2-7, with D possibly being TRBD2 (7 bases). V gave up 0 bases and J gave up 2 bases, with 12 bases separating them. CDR1 and CDR2 (germline): SGHRS, YFSETQ. The CDR3 spans 15 residues.

V is TRBV29-1 and J is TRBJ2-7; 14 bases agree with TRBD2. Germline CDR1 SQVTM, CDR2 ANQGSEA. This CDR3 is 13 amino acids long. With V trimmed by 4 bases and J by 11 bases, 7 bases remained unmatched. The CDR3 DNA sequence: TGCAGCGTTGCTCCAAGGGGACTAGCGGGAGAGTACTTC. This codes for CSVAPRGLAGEYF.

The chain recombines TRBV19 with TRBJ2-1; a weak D match, TRBD2 (6 bases). The length of the CDR3 is 15 residues. V was cut by 6 bases and J by 3 bases, with 15 bases left in between. Germline V lookup: CDR1 LNHDA, CDR2 SQIVND (reference sequence). The DNA of the CDR3 is TGTGCCAGTAGCAAAGAACTAGCCGTCTACAATGAGCAGTTCTTC. Translating it yields CASSKELAVYNEQFF.

This clonotype was seen at least ten times. V usage is TRBV3-1 and J usage is TRBJ2-3; D may be TRBD2 (7 bases). Trimming shortened V by 6 bases and J by 0 bases, and 16 bases separated the two germline ends. This CDR3 contains 16 residues. Germline CDR1 reads LGHDT; CDR2 reads YNNKEL (reference sequence). The chain's CDR3 is CASSQEGGASTDTQYF. The CDR3 coding sequence is TGTGCCAGCAGTCAGGAGGGGGGGGCGAGCACAGATACGCAGTATTTT.

The gene calls are TRBV7-2 and TRBJ1-3; D is uncertain. V lost 7 bases and J 6 bases, leaving 10 bases between the germline ends. The CDR3 length is 12 residues. In germline, CDR1 is SGHTA, CDR2 FQGNSA. CDR3 sequence reads: CASTSLENTIYF. In DNA, the CDR3 is TGTGCCAGCACTTCTCTTGAAAACACCATATATTTT. The whole variable domain, remainder taken from reference TRBV7-2 and TRBJ1-3, is GAGVSQSPSNKVTEKGKDVELRCDPISGHTALYWYRQSLGQGLEFLIYFQGNSAPDKSGLPSDRFSAERTGGSVSTLTIQRTQQEDSAVYLCASTSLENTIYFGEGSWLTVV.

In this sample, this clonotype turned up many times. The chain uses TRBV2 and TRBJ2-7; TRBD2 might be the D (6 bases). Trimming took off 5 bases at V and 3 bases at J, with 8 bases between the two ends. This CDR3 region has 12 residues. Germline values: CDR1 SNHLY, CDR2 FYNNEI. The CDR3 nucleotides are TGTGCCAGCAGTCGGGACTTCTACGAGCAGTACTTC. Translation gives CASSRDFYEQYF.

This clonotype was found many times. This rearrangement joins TRBV25-1 to TRBJ2-7, with TRBD1 matching 10 bases. J was trimmed by 2 bases and V by 3 bases; bases with no gene match: 4. The germline V gene has CDR1 MGHDK and CDR2 SYGVNS. This CDR3 is 15 amino acids long. This CDR3 is CASSDTGTGAYEQYF. CDR3 coding DNA: TGTGCCAGCAGTGATACCGGGACAGGGGCCTACGAGCAGTACTTC.

This chain connects TRBV9 to TRBJ2-2, with TRBD1 as a possible D gene (5 bases). Germline lookup yields CDR1 SGDLS and CDR2 YYNGEE. Trimming took 3 bases from V and 4 from J, leaving 13 bases between them. This CDR3 spans 15 amino acids. CDR3 sequence reads: CASSGVNQGTGELFF. CDR3 bases: TGTGCCAGCAGCGGGGTGAACCAGGGCACCGGGGAGCTGTTTTTT.

The chain carries TRBV5-1 and TRBJ2-3, with 11 bases lining up with TRBD1. V lost 0 bases to trimming and J lost 6 bases; unmatched junction nucleotides: 6. There are 16 residues in the CDR3. Germline values: CDR1 SGHRS, CDR2 YFSETQ. The CDR3 spells CASSLAGTGGGDTQYF. The CDR3 DNA is TGCGCCAGCAGCTTGGCCGGGACAGGGGGTGGTGATACGCAGTATTTT.

The chain is built from TRBV20-1 and TRBJ2-3; 9 nucleotides match TRBD2. The ends lost 0 bases at V and 3 bases at J; junction bases unmatched: 10. This CDR3 contains 17 residues. In germline, CDR1 is DFQATT, CDR2 SNEGSKA (reference sequence). The CDR3: CSARDRLAGLGTDTQYF. In DNA, the CDR3 is TGCAGTGCTAGAGATAGGCTAGCGGGGTTGGGTACAGATACGCAGTATTTT.

About this clonotype: A much larger clonotype is one base distant, so this may be a read error. The chain carries TRBV6-1 and TRBJ2-1; D is possibly TRBD2 (5 bases). The V end lost 8 bases, the J end lost 1 base, and 9 bases lay between the germline ends. CDR3 length: 13 residues. The germline V gene encodes CDR1 MNHNS and CDR2 SASEGT. CDR3 protein: CASGRGSYNEQFF. The CDR3 DNA sequence: TGTGCCAGCGGGAGAGGGTCCTACAATGAGCAGTTCTTC.

This clonotype was recorded many times. This chain connects TRBV29-1 to TRBJ2-3, with TRBD2 identical over 16 bases. With 6 bases clipped from V and 0 bases from J, the junction kept 3 bases outside the gene matches. There are 16 residues in the CDR3. Germline CDR1 and CDR2: SQVTM and ANQGSEA. In nucleotides, the CDR3 is TGCAGCGTCCCGGGACTAGCGGGAGGGAGCACAGATACGCAGTATTTT. Amino acid sequence: CSVPGLAGGSTDTQYF.

The gene calls are TRBV2 and TRBJ1-1, with D perhaps matching TRBD1 (5 bases). V lost 8 bases to trimming and J lost 4 bases, with 17 bases between them. Germline CDR1 SNHLY, CDR2 FYNNEI. The length of the CDR3 is 14 residues. The CDR3 loop reads CASAPAQGGTEAFF. CDR3 in DNA: TGTGCCAGCGCCCCCGCCCAGGGTGGCACTGAAGCTTTCTTT.

In its sample, this clonotype was seen many times. The CDR3 reads CAIKGGGLSSYEQYF. CDR3 nucleotides: TGTGCCATCAAAGGGGGGGGCCTGAGCTCCTACGAGCAGTACTTC. The rearrangement links TRBV28 to TRBJ2-7; the D gene is possibly TRBD2 (7 bases). V was cut by 10 bases and J by 0 bases, with 19 bases left in between. This CDR3 contains 15 residues. CDR1 is MDHEN, CDR2 SYDVKM, per germline.

In its sample, this clonotype was seen a few times. The V gene is TRBV6-1, the J gene TRBJ1-6; no clear D. CDR1 and CDR2 (germline): MNHNS, SASEGT. Trimming pared 1 base from V and 0 bases from J, leaving 10 bases between. There are 17 residues in the CDR3. In nucleotides, the CDR3 is TGTGCCAGCAGTGAAGTGAACAAGAGCTCCTATAATTCACCCCTCCACTTT. Protein: CASSEVNKSSYNSPLHF.

This clonotype was seen at least ten times. The chain recombines TRBV11-2 with TRBJ2-5, with D possibly being TRBD1 or TRBD2 (6 bases each). Deletions cut 0 bases from V and 2 bases from J, with 10 bases between. CDR3 size: 15 residues. Germline assignment: CDR1 SGHAT and CDR2 FQNNGV. The CDR3 spells CASSLDGGWQETQYF. The CDR3 nucleotides read TGTGCCAGCAGCTTAGACGGGGGCTGGCAAGAGACCCAGTACTTC.

This clonotype was seen at least ten times. V and J are TRBV12-3 or TRBV12-4 and TRBJ1-5, with TRBD1 as a possible D gene (6 bases). This CDR3 spans 15 amino acids. Trimming left V 6 bases short and J 5 bases short, with 17 bases between. Here the CDR3 DNA reads TGTGCCAGCAGCCCATATAGGACAGCTGATCAGCCCCAGCATTTT. It codes for CASSPYRTADQPQHF.